This T cell receptor (beta chain) is from a study of T cells in Graves' hyperthyroidism and ophthalmopathy. The study's findings and limits: The model predicted ophthalmopathy a median around 6.5 months before onset. Most expanded thyroid clonotypes above 0.001 recurred in blood.

Many counts were recorded for this clonotype. The antigen is unknown. Ophthalmopathy cases scored 3 or more on the Clinical Activity Score and 4 or more on NOSPECS grade, with duration below 3 months. Thyroid ultrasound, orbital computed tomography, clinical symptoms, and serum thyroxine and TRAb underpinned diagnoses. The CDR3 totals 15 residues. The V and J ends lost 4 bases and 4 bases respectively, with 16 bases between them. TCR beta CDR3 regions were amplified from RNA. TCR CDR3 regions were first amplified by RT-PCR with HTBI primers. In TCRdb, the multiplex PCR reads were re-called with MiXCR into one record per CDR3 protein. The repertoire holds about 530,000 distinct CDR3 sequences, under 20% seen once, with 15% to 20% in the top ten.

The receptor's source is a woman aged 18-29 years with Graves' ophthalmopathy. Sequenced input: blood. The rearrangement links TRBV12-3 or TRBV12-4 to TRBJ1-1; D remains ambiguous. The CDR3 loop reads CASSYTRREGTEAFF. In DNA form, the CDR3 reads TGTGCCAGCAGTTACACCAGGAGGGAGGGCACTGAAGCTTTCTTT.